The clone carrying this T cell receptor (beta chain) was seen a handful of times. V dropped 6 bases and J dropped 16; count of bases not matched to a gene: 10. This CDR3 region has 12 residues. The sample originates from a study of identical twins. TCRdb independently ran MiXCR on the 5' RACE reads; one entry per CDR3 protein. The table shows a few hundred thousand distinct CDR3 sequences, with more than 20% occurring only once. The sample was also linked to a second study, of T cells expressing NK-cell markers. That report adds: Sequencing of TCR beta repertoires drew on sorted CD3+CD56+NKG2C+, CD3+CD56+NKG2C- and CD3+CD56-NKG2C+ T cells.

The gene calls are TRBV12-3 or TRBV12-4 and TRBJ2-1, with 9 bases aligning to TRBD1. Source material: CD4+ T cells sorted from blood. The clonotype originates from a young woman in good health. The DNA for the CDR3 is TGTGCCAGCAGGGCCCGGACAGGGGCCCACTTCTTC. This encodes CASRARTGAHFF.